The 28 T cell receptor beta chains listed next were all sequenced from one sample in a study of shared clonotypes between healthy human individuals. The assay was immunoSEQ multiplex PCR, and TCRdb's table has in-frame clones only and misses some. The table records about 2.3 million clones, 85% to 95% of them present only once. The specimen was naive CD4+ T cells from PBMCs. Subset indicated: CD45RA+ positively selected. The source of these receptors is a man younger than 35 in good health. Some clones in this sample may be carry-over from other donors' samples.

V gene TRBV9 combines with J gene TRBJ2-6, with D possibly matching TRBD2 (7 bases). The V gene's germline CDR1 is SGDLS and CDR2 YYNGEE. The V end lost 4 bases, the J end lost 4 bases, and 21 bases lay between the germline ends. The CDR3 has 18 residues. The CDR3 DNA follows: TGTGCCAGCAGCTCTCTCCCACCGGGGGGCTTGGGGGCCAACGTCCTGACTTTC. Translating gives CASSSLPPGGLGANVLTF. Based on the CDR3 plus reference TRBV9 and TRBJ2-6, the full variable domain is DSGVTQTPKHLITATGQRVTLRCSPRSGDLSVYWYQQSLDQGLQFLIQYYNGEERAKGNILERFSAQQFPDLHSELNLSSLELGDSALYFCASSSLPPGGLGANVLTFGAGSRLTVL.

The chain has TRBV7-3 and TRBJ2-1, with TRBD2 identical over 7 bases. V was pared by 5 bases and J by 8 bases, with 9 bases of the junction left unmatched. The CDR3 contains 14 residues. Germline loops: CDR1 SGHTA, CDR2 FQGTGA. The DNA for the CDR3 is TGTGCCAGCAGCCCTGGGGGAGGGAGCGATGAGCAGTTCTTC. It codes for CASSPGGGSDEQFF.

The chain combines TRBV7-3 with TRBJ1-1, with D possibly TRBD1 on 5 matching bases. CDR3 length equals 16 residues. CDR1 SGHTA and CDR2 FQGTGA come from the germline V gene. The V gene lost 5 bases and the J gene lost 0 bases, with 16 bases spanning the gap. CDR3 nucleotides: TGTGCCAGCAGCGAAAGCGGGACGGTTATGAACACTGAAGCTTTCTTT. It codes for CASSESGTVMNTEAFF.

The CDR3 sequence: CASSESRYRSNTGELFF. In DNA, the CDR3 is TGCGCCAGCAGTGAGTCGAGGTACAGGTCTAACACCGGGGAGCTGTTTTTT. This chain connects TRBV10-1 to TRBJ2-2, with a possible D match to TRBD1 (5 bases). V lost 0 bases and J 2 bases, leaving 13 bases between the germline ends. There are 17 residues in the CDR3. Looked up from germline, CDR1 is WNHNN and CDR2 is SYGVQD (reference sequence).

This CDR3 reads CATSPGLPRTTEAFF. The CDR3, as DNA: TGTGCCACCAGCCCGGGGCTTCCCCGAACAACTGAAGCTTTCTTT. The chain couples TRBV15 to TRBJ1-1; tentative D call: TRBD1 (5 bases). The germline gives CDR1 LNHNV, CDR2 YYDKDF (reference sequence). The CDR3 extends over 15 amino acids. The germline V and J ends were trimmed by 5 bases and 5 bases, with 18 bases remaining between them.

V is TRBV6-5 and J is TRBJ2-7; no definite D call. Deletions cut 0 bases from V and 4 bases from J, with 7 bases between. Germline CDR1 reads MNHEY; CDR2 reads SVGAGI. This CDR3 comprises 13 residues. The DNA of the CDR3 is TGTGCCAGCAGTTACTCGCGGAGATACGAGCAGTACTTC. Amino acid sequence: CASSYSRRYEQYF.

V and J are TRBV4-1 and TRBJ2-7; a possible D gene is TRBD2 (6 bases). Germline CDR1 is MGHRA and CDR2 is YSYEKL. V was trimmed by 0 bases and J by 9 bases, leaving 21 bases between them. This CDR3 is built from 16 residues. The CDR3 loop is CASSQDSPGTPGRQYF. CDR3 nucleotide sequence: TGCGCCAGCAGCCAAGATAGCCCGGGGACTCCCGGCAGGCAGTACTTC.

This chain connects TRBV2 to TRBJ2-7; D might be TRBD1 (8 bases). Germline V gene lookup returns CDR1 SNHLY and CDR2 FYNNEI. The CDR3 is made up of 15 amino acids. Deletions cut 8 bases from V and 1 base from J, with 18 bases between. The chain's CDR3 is CASFLGGTGSYEQYF. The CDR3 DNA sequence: TGTGCCAGCTTCCTGGGGGGGACAGGTTCCTACGAGCAGTACTTC.

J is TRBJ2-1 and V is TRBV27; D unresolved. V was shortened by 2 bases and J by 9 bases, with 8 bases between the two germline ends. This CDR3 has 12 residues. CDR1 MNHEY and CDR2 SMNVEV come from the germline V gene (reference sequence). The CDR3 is CASSLLVGEQFF. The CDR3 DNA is TGTGCCAGCAGTTTACTGGTGGGTGAGCAGTTCTTC.

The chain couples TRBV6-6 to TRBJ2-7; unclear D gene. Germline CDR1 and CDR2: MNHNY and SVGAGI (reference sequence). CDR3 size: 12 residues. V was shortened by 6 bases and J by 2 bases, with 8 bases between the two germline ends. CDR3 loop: CASSKSTYEQYF. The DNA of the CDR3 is TGTGCCAGCAGCAAGAGTACCTACGAGCAGTACTTC.

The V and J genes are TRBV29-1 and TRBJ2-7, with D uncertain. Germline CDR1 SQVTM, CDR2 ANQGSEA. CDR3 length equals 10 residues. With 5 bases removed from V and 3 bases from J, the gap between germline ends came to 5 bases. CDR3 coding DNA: TGCAGCGTTCTGTACTACGAGCAGTACTTC. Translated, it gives CSVLYYEQYF.

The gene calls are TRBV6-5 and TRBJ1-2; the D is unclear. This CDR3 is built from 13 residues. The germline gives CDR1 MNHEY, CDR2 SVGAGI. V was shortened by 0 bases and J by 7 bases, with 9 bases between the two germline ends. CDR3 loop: CASSYSGRGGYTF. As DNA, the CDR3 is TGTGCCAGCAGTTACTCGGGCCGGGGTGGCTACACCTTC.

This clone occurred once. The CDR3 region has the DNA TGCGCCAGCAGCTTAGTCGGACTAGGGGACAATGAGCAGTTCTTC. Translated: CASSLVGLGDNEQFF. The chain links TRBV5-1 to TRBJ2-1; 7 nucleotides agree with TRBD2. The junction had 7 bases not matched to a gene; V was cut back by 2 bases and J by 5 bases. Germline CDR1 and CDR2: SGHRS and YFSETQ. This CDR3 comprises 15 residues.

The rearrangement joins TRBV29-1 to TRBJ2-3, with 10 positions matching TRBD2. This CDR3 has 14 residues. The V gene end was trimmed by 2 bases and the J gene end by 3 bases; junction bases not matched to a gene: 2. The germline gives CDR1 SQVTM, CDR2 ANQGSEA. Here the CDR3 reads CSVELAGVTDTQYF. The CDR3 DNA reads TGCAGCGTTGAACTAGCGGGAGTAACAGATACGCAGTATTTT.

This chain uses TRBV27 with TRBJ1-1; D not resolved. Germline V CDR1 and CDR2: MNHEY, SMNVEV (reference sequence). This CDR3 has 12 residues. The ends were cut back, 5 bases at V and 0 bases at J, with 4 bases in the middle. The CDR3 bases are TGTGCCAGCAGTACCATGAACACTGAAGCTTTCTTT. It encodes CASSTMNTEAFF.

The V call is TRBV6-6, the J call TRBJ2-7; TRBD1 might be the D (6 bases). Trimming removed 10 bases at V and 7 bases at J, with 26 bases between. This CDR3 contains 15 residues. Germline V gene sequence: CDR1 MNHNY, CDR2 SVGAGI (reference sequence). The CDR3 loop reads CAISFLPGEWMEQYF. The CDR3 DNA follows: TGTGCCATCTCGTTTCTGCCAGGGGAGTGGATGGAGCAGTACTTC.

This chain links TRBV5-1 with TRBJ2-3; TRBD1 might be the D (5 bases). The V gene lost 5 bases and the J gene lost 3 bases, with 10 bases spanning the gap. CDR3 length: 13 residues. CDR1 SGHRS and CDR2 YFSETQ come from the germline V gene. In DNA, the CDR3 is TGCGCCAGCAGAGACAGTTCTACAGATACGCAGTATTTT. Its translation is CASRDSSTDTQYF.

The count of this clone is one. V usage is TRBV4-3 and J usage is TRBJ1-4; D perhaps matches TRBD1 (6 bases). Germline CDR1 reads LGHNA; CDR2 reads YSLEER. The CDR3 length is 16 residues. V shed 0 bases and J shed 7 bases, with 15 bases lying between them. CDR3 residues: CASSQERGRGSEKLFF. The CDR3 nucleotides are TGCGCCAGCAGCCAAGAAAGGGGCAGGGGAAGTGAAAAACTGTTTTTT.

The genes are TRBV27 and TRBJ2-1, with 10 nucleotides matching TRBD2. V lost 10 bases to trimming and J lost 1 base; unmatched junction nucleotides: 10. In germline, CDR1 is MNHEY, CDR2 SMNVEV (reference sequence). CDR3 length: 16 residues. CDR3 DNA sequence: TGTGCCACCGAGGATAGTAGCGGGAGGTCCTACAATGAGCAGTTCTTC. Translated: CATEDSSGRSYNEQFF.

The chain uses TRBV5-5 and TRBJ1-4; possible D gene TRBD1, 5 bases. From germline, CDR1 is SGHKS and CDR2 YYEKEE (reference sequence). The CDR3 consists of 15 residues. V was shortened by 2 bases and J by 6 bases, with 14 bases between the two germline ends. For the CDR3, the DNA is TGTGCCAGCAGCTTCCCCGGGACCCTGGATGAAAAACTGTTTTTT. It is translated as CASSFPGTLDEKLFF.

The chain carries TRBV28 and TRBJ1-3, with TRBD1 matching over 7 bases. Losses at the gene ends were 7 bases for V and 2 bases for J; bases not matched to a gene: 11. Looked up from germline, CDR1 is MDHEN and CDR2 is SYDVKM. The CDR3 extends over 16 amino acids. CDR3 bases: TGTGCCAGCACTCAGGGGGGGATCTTCCCTGGAAACACCATATATTTT. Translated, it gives CASTQGGIFPGNTIYF.

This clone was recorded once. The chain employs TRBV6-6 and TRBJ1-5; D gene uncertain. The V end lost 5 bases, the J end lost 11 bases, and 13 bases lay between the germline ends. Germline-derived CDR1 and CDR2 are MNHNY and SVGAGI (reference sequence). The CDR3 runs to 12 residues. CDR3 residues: CASSVDGRSQHF. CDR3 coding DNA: TGTGCCAGCAGTGTGGACGGCCGATCCCAGCATTTT.

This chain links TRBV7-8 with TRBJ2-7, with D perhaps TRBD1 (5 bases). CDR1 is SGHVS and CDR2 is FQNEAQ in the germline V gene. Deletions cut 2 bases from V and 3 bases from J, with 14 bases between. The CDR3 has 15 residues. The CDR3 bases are TGTGCCAGCAGCTTAAGTCCAGGGATCAGCTACGAGCAGTACTTC. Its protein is CASSLSPGISYEQYF.

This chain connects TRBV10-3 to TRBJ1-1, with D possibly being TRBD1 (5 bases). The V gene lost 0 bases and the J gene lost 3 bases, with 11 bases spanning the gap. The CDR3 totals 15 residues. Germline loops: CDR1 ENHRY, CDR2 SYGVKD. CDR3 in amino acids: CAISESRDLDTEAFF. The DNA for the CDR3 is TGTGCCATCAGTGAGTCGAGGGACCTGGACACTGAAGCTTTCTTT.

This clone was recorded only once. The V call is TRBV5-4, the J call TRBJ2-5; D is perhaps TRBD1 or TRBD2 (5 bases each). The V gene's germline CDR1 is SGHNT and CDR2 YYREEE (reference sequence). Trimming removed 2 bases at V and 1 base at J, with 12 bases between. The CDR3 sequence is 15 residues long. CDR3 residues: CASSLGPGTQETQYF. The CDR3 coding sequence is TGTGCCAGCAGCTTAGGCCCGGGGACCCAAGAGACCCAGTACTTC.

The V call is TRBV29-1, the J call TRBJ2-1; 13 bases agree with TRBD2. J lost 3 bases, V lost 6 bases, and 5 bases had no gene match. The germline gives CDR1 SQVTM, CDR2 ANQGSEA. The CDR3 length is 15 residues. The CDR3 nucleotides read TGCAGCGTCCACGGGACTAGCGGGAACTACAATGAGCAGTTCTTC. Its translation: CSVHGTSGNYNEQFF.

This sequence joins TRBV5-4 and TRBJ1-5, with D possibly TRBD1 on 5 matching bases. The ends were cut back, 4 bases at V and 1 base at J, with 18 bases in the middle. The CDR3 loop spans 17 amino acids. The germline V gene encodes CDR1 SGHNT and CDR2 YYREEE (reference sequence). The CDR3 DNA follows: TGTGCCAGCAGCCTAGGACCCCAGGGCGGGAGCAATCAGCCCCAGCATTTT. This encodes CASSLGPQGGSNQPQHF.

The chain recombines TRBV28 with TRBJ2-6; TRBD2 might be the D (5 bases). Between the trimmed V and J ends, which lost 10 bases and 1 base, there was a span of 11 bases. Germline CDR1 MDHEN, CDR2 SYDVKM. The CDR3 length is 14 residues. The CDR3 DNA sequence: TGTGCCACCTGGAGGATTTCTGGGGCCAACGTCCTGACTTTC. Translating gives CATWRISGANVLTF.